Reported below is one TCR beta chain. The CDR3 has 14 amino acids. CDR1 is ENHRY and CDR2 is SYGVKD in the germline V gene. PCR was performed a second time for about 7 to 12 cycles using a sample-barcoded 5' primer and a J-beta primer mix. A template-switch adaptor containing 12 random nucleotides labeled each cDNA molecule. TCRdb recomputed calls from the 5' RACE reads with MiXCR, one row per CDR3 protein. Of 1.5 million to 2 million distinct CDR3 sequences listed, about 30% are singletons. This entry comes from a study of blood T cells in healthy people across ages. Overall study: About one barcoded TCR beta cDNA was captured per two T cells.

Donation came from healthy Caucasian individuals in Russia who were aged about 6 to 90. The receptor was derived from a woman in her twenties or thirties in good health. The chain joins TRBV10-3 to TRBJ2-5; D unclear. The J call may be mistaken, given a closer DNA end match to TRBJ2-7. The sequenced sample was blood. The DNA of the CDR3 is TGTGCCATCAGTGATTCGCAGATTATCTACGAGCAGTACTTC. Residues: CAISDSQIIYEQYF.